This T cell receptor beta chain was sequenced during a study of T cell responses to AZD1222 COVID-19 vaccine. Points from the study as a whole: The breadth and depth of Spike-specific TCRs increased once two AZD1222 doses had been given.

The assay was immunoSEQ multiplex PCR, and TCRdb's table has in-frame clones only and misses some. The repertoire holds 130,000 to 150,000 clones, about 91% seen once, with 3% to 4% in the top ten. About this clone: Its antigen is as yet unknown.

The CDR3 runs to 14 residues. The V and J ends lost 2 bases and 5 bases, in that order; junction bases with no gene match: 4. Looked up from germline, CDR1 is SGDLS and CDR2 is YYNGEE. The source material was peripheral blood, sampled on day 0 of MenACWY control vaccination. The receptor comes from an adult in good health. The chain has TRBV9 and TRBJ2-7, with 10 nucleotides matching TRBD1. For the CDR3, the DNA is TGTGCCAGCAGCGTCCTAGGGACAGGGGACGAGCAGTACTTC. Translation: CASSVLGTGDEQYF.